This T cell receptor beta chain is drawn from a study of T cell responses to AZD1222 COVID-19 vaccine. Broader study findings: Most donors were white British, females outnumbered males, and clonal diversity was possibly underestimated. Baseline seropositives among AZD1222 recipients totaled only five or six. After two AZD1222 doses, spike-specific TCR breadth and depth rose versus day 0. Nearly half of the spike-specific TCRs reportedly recognize variant regions that carry no mutations.

With 1 base clipped from V and 0 bases from J, the junction kept 10 bases outside the gene matches. From germline, CDR1 is SEHNR and CDR2 FQNEAQ (reference sequence). CDR3 length equals 19 residues. Assay used: immunoSEQ multiplex PCR; TCRdb lists only in-frame clones, some missing. This sample has 70,000 or so clones, with roughly 88% found just once. In this sample, this clone turned up once. No antigen is known for it. The source is an adult in good health. The sequencing here drew on peripheral blood, taken on day 0 of AZD1222 vaccination. The genes are TRBV7-9 and TRBJ1-3; 9 nucleotides match TRBD1. The CDR3 DNA is TGTGCCAGCAGCTTAGGATATAGACAGGGGGACGCCTCTGGAAACACCATATATTTT. Protein sequence: CASSLGYRQGDASGNTIYF.